This TCR beta chain emerged from a study of blood T cell repertoires in COVID-19. The method was immunoSEQ multiplex PCR; TCRdb's version includes in-frame clones alone and lacks a portion of them. The repertoire holds under 200,000 clones, with 87% as singletons. V was pared by 3 bases and J by 7 bases, with 18 bases between. Germline CDR1 MGHRA, CDR2 YSYEKL. The CDR3 is 16 residues long. Input material: peripheral blood. The chain recombines TRBV4-1 with TRBJ2-2; a possible D gene is TRBD1 (6 bases). This clonotype originated in a man aged 55 to 69 with active or convalescent COVID-19. CDR3 amino acids: CASSQAPGARGGELFF. CDR3 nucleotides: TGCGCCAGCAGCCAGGCCCCAGGGGCGCGTGGCGGGGAGCTGTTTTTT.